The next 6 T cell receptor beta chains were all read from a single sample in a study of CXCR3-negative and CXCR3-positive naive CD8 T cells. The TRB libraries of cDNA were built by UMI-labeled 5' RACE. TCRdb re-analyzed the 5' RACE reads; it lists each CDR3 protein once, without DNA. Found here are 150,000 to 180,000 distinct CDR3 sequences; the top ten clones hold 0.45% to 0.55%. Points from the study as a whole: Naive CXCR3-positive cells had TRB CDR3s more hydrophobic than those of CXCR3-negative naive cells.

No antigen has been identified for these receptors. The specimen was naive CXCR3+ CD8+ T cells from blood. Subset in this sample: CD45RO-CCR7+CD27+CD95- naive CD8+ T cells expressing CXCR3 (TNR3+). These receptors came from a human donor in good health. Some clones in this sample may be carry-over from other donors' samples.

The V gene is TRBV28, the J gene TRBJ2-3; TCRdb reports TRBD2, a call that lacks DNA to check it against. CDR3 length: 16 residues. Germline V gene sequence: CDR1 MDHEN, CDR2 SYDVKM. CDR3 loop: CASSLISGGAVDTQYF.

The rearrangement links TRBV15 to TRBJ2-3. CDR1 and CDR2 from the germline V gene are LNHNV and YYDKDF (reference sequence). The CDR3 extends over 12 amino acids. This CDR3 reads CATSRSTDTQYF.

The chain employs TRBV20-1 and TRBJ2-3; the TCRdb call, TRBD2, lacks DNA for checking. The CDR3 is made up of 14 amino acids. Germline CDR1 reads DFQATT; CDR2 reads SNEGSKA (reference sequence). The CDR3 reads CSAQRDLRFDTQYF.

The chain employs TRBV7-6 and TRBJ2-5. The CDR3 runs 15 residues. Per germline, CDR1 SGHVS and CDR2 FNYEAQ. CDR3 sequence: CASSLAWGIGVTQYF. The full variable domain, its missing parts supplied by reference TRBV7-6 and TRBJ2-5, is GAGVSQSPRYKVTKRGQDVALRCDPISGHVSLYWYRQALGQGPEFLTYFNYEAQQDKSGLPNDRFSAERPEGSISTLTIQRTEQRDSAMYRCASSLAWGIGVTQYFGPGTRLLVL.

The chain carries TRBV5-6 and TRBJ1-5; without DNA, the TCRdb call of TRBD1 cannot be checked. The CDR3 consists of 17 residues. Germline CDR1 reads SGHDT; CDR2 reads YYEEEE. The CDR3 region is CASSPRGGRGSNQPQHF. Full variable domain (remainder filled in from reference TRBV5-6 and TRBJ1-5): DAGVTQSPTHLIKTRGQQVTLRCSPKSGHDTVSWYQQALGQGPQFIFQYYEEEERQRGNFPDRFSGHQFPNYSSELNVNALLLGDSALYLCASSPRGGRGSNQPQHFGDGTRLSIL.

The gene calls are TRBV5-1 and TRBJ1-1; TCRdb returns TRBD1, unconfirmable since there is no DNA. Germline V CDR1 and CDR2: SGHRS, YFSETQ. This CDR3 spans 17 amino acids. CDR3 region: CAIWRRAQPALNTEALF.